Given below is one TCR beta chain in context. Its antigen is still unknown. This sample was taken from a study of CD4+ T cells in melanoma. Overall study results and limits: Neoantigen-specific CD4+ T cells in melanoma reportedly had diverse differentiation states. A reported correlation linked neoantigen-specific CD4+ T cells to CD8+, macrophage and B cell function.

Clones were read by immunoSEQ multiplex PCR, and TCRdb kept only the in-frame ones, dropping some. The data contain 8,500 to 10,000 clones, approximately 71% of them seen just once; the ten biggest clones take up over 15%. Trimming took 5 bases from V and 3 from J, leaving 21 bases between them. The CDR3 runs to 16 residues. Germline V gene sequence: CDR1 SGHRS, CDR2 YFSETQ. Sequencing was done on a sample of cells from a culture (not recorded whether cultured in vitro). The V and J genes are TRBV5-1 and TRBJ2-7, with D perhaps given as TRBD1 or TRBD2 (5 bases each). This TCR was recovered from a human donor with melanoma. This chain's CDR3 is CASRNSIDSGLYEQYF. As DNA, the CDR3 is TGCGCCAGCAGAAACTCAATCGACAGCGGTCTCTACGAGCAGTACTTC.